This TCR beta chain was obtained from a study of shared clonotypes between healthy human individuals. Study information: Those who served as donors were a couple of women and a few men between the ages of 18 and 49.

Libraries were prepared by immunoSEQ multiplex PCR; TCRdb keeps only in-frame clonotypes and omits some of them. The profile shows around 990,000 clones, 77% of them singletons. There are a few counts of this clone. At one end the junction does not follow the germline gene, possibly because of a read error. Germline CDR1 MDHEN, CDR2 SYDVKM. CDR3 length: 12 amino acids. This clonotype originated in a man between 18 and 35 years old in good health. Some clones in this sample may be carry-over from other donors' samples. The chain employs TRBV28 and TRBJ1-2; no clear D. Sequences were obtained from memory CD4+ T cells from PBMCs. Subset described: CD45RA-negative fraction. The CDR3 DNA reads TGTGCCAGCAGTCCCGCCCAATCGGACGAGAACTTC. It encodes CASSPAQSDENF.